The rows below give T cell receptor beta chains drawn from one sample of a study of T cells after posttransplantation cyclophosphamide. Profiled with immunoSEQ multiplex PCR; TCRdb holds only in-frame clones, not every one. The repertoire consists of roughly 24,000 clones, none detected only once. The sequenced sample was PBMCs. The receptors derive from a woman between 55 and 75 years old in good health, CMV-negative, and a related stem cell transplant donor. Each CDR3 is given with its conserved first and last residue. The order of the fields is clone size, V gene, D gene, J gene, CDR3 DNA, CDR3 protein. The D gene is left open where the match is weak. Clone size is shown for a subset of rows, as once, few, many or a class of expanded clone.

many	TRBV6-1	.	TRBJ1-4	TGTGCCAGCAGAGAAGGAGTGTCTAATGAAAAACTGTTTTTT	CASREGVSNEKLFF
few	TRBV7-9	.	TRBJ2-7	TGTGCCAGCAGCTTGGGTAGCGCCTACGAGCAGTACTTC	CASSLGSAYEQYF
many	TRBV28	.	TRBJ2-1	TGTGCCAGCAGTTTCCGGGACAATGAGCAGTTCTTC	CASSFRDNEQFF
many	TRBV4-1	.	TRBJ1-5	TGCGCCAGCAGCTCACAAAGCAATCAGCCCCAGCATTTT	CASSSQSNQPQHF
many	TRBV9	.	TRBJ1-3	TGTGCCAGCAGCGTAGTATCCTCTGGAAACACCATATATTTT	CASSVVSSGNTIYF
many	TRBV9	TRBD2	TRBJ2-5	TGTGCCAGCAGCGTAGCTCCTTTCGGGACTAGCGCCCGGGGGGGCCAAGAGACCCAGTACTTC	CASSVAPFGTSARGGQETQYF
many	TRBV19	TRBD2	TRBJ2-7	TGTGCCACCGGAATGGGGGGGTACGAGCAGTACTTC	CATGMGGYEQYF
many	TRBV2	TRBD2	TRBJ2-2	TGTGCCAGCAGTTTTAAGCGGGGCGGTACCGGGGAGCTGTTTTTT	CASSFKRGGTGELFF
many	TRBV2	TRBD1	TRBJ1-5	TGTGCCAGCAGTGCCAGGACAGGTGCTAGCAATCAGCCCCAGCATTTT	CASSARTGASNQPQHF
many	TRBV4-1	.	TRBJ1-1	TGCGCCAGCAGCCCCTTTGGCCCAGGAATAGGAGCTTTCTTT	CASSPFGPGIGAFF
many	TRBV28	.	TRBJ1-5	TGTGCCACCTCTCGGGGTTTCAATCAGCCCCAGCATTTT	CATSRGFNQPQHF
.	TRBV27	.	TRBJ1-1	TGTGCCAGCAGTTTCTCGTCCTATACTGAAGCTTTCTTT	CASSFSSYTEAFF
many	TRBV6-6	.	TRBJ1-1	TGTGCCAGCAGACTAGGGAGGGGGAACACTGAAGCTTTCTTT	CASRLGRGNTEAFF
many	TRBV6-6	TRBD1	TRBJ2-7	TGTGCCAGCAGTTACCCAACAGGGGGCGGGTACGAGCAGTACTTC	CASSYPTGGGYEQYF
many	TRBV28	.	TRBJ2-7	TGTGCCAGCAGAAGAGGGCGGGGATACGAGCAGTACTTC	CASRRGRGYEQYF
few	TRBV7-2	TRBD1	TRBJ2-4	TGTGCCAGCAGCTTAACACCGGGACAGGGCCAAAACATTCAGTACTTC	CASSLTPGQGQNIQYF
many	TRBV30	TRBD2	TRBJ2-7	TGTGCCTGGAGTGGGGGGAGGGCATATTCCTACGAGCAGTACTTC	CAWSGGRAYSYEQYF
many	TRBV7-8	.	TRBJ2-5	TGTGCCAGCAGCTCCCCTTGGGGGGGCACGCAAGAGACCCAGTACTTC	CASSSPWGGTQETQYF
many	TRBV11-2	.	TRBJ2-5	TGTGCCAGCAGCAAACTAACAGGGGGGGTAGAGACCCAGTACTTC	CASSKLTGGVETQYF
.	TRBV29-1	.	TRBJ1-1	TGCAGCGTTGTAGAAGCGCCGTTGAACACTGAAGCTTTCTTT	CSVVEAPLNTEAFF
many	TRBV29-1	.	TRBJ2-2	TGCAGCGCCTACAGTCAAAGGAACACCGGGGAGCTGTTTTTT	CSAYSQRNTGELFF
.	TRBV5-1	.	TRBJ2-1	TGCGCCAGCAGCCCAATGAGGCGGGGGCCTTACAATGAGCAGCTCTTC	CASSPMRRGPYNEQLF
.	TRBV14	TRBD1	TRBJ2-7	TGTGCCAGCAGCCAGGGGTTGGGACAGGGGATCGAGCAGTACTTC	CASSQGLGQGIEQYF
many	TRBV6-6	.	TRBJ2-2	TGTGCCAGCAGTACAGAACCGACAGGGGAGCTGTTTTTT	CASSTEPTGELFF
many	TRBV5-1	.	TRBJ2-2	TGCGCCAGCAGCCGGGTGGGGGCGTCCGGGGAGCTGTTTTTT	CASSRVGASGELFF
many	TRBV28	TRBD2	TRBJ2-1	TGTGCCAGCAGTTTCAGACTAGCGGGGGATGAGCAGTTCTTC	CASSFRLAGDEQFF
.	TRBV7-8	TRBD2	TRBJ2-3	TGTGCCAGCAGCTCTCGGACTAGCGGGGGGGTAGATACGCAGTATTTT	CASSSRTSGGVDTQYF
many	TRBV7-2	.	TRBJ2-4	TGTGCCAGCAGCCCCACCCGGGGGACCAAAAACATTCAGTACTTC	CASSPTRGTKNIQYF
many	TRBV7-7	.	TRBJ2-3	TGTGCTAGCAGCTTGGGGGGGGGCCCCACAGATACGCAGTATTTT	CASSLGGGPTDTQYF
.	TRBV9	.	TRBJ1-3	TGTGCCAGCACCCTACAATCTACTTCTCAGTCGCGGGAGGGCTCTGGAAACACCATATATTTT	CASTLQSTSQSREGSGNTIYF
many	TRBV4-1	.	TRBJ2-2	TGCGCCAGCAGCCAGGGACACAAGAACACCGGGGAGCTGTTTTTT	CASSQGHKNTGELFF
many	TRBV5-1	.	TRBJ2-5	TGCGCCAGCAGCGTATACCTCAGGGAGGTCCAAGAGACCCAGTACTTC	CASSVYLREVQETQYF
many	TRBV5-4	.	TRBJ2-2	TGTGCCAGCAGCTTGGTCCACAGTAACACCGGGGAGCTGTTTTTT	CASSLVHSNTGELFF
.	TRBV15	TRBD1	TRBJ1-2	TGTGCCACCAGCACCCGACAGGGCCCCTATGGCTACACCTTC	CATSTRQGPYGYTF
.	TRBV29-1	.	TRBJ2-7	TGCAGCGTTAAGGCGGCCCCCGGCGAGCAGTACTTC	CSVKAAPGEQYF
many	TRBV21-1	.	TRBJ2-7	TGTGCCAGCAGCCCCCGGGACAGGGTTTCCAACGAGCAGTACTTC	CASSPRDRVSNEQYF
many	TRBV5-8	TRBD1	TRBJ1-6	TGTGCCAGCAGCACCCCGGGACAGGGGGGATCACCCCTCCACTTT	CASSTPGQGGSPLHF
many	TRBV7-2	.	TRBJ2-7	TGTGCCAGTGCCCTCGGCGAGCAGTACTTC	CASALGEQYF
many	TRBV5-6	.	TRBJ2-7	TGTGCCAGCAGCTTTAGGCCGACAGCTAGGATCAATTACGAGCAGTACTTC	CASSFRPTARINYEQYF
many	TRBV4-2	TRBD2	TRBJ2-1	TGTGCCAGCAGCCGCGATCTAGCGGGAGTGAGTAATGAGCAGTTCTTC	CASSRDLAGVSNEQFF
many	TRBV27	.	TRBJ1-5	TGTGCCAGCAGTCCACATGGGGGGAATCAGCCCCAGCATTTT	CASSPHGGNQPQHF
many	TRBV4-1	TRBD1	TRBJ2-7	TGCGCCAGCAGCCAAACATTCCAGGGGGCTGGTGAGCAGTACTTC	CASSQTFQGAGEQYF
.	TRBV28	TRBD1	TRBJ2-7	TGTGCCAGCAGTTATCACAGGGGAGCCTACGTGGAGCAGTACTTC	CASSYHRGAYVEQYF
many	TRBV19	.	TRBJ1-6	TGTGCCAGTAGTCCCCAGGGCAGCCGATATAATTCACCCCTCCACTTT	CASSPQGSRYNSPLHF
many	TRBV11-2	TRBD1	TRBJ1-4	TGTGCCAGCAGCTGGGGACAGGGAGGTACAACTAATGAAAAACTGTTTTTT	CASSWGQGGTTNEKLFF
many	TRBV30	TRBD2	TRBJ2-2	TGTGCCTGGAGTATCTCTAGCGGGACGCTGGTCGGGGAGCTGTTTTTT	CAWSISSGTLVGELFF
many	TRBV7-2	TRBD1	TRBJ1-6	TGTGCCAGCAGCTTAGTGGGACAGGGTGATTCCTATAATTCACCCCTCCACTTT	CASSLVGQGDSYNSPLHF
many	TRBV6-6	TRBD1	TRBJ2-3	TGTGCCAGCAGCCCACACGGACAGGATGATACGCAGTATTTT	CASSPHGQDDTQYF
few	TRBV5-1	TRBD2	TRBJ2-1	TGCGCCAGCAGCAATGTAGCGGGCAACAATGAGCAGTTCTTC	CASSNVAGNNEQFF
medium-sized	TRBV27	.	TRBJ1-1	TGTGCCAGCAGTCGCTCAGGGGTAATGAACACTGAAGCTTTCTTT	CASSRSGVMNTEAFF
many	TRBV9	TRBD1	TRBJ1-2	TGTGCCAGCAGCGTAGGATCCGGGACAGCCTATGGCTACACCTTC	CASSVGSGTAYGYTF
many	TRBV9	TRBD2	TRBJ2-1	TGTGCCAGCAGCGTAGCTGTGCGGGAGGGACTTTACAATGAGCAGTTCTTC	CASSVAVREGLYNEQFF